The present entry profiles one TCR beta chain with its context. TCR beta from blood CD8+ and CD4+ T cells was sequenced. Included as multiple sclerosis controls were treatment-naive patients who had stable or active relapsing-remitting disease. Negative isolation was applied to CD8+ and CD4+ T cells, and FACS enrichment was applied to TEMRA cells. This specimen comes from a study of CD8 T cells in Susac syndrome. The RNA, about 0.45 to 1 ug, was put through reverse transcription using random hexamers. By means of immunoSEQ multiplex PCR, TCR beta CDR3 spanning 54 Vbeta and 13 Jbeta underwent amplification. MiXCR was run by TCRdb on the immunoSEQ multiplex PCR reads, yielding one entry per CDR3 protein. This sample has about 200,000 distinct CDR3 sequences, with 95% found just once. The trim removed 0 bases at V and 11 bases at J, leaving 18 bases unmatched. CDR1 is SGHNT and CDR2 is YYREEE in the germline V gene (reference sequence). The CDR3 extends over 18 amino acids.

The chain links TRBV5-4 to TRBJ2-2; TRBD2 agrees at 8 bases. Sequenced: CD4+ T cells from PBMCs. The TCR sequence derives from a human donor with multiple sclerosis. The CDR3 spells CASSLGGGLGLHRGELFF. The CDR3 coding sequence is TGTGCCAGCAGCTTGGGCGGGGGGCTAGGCCTACACCGGGGAGAGCTGTTTTTT.